This T cell receptor (beta chain) derives from a study of cytomegalovirus exposure and HLA in healthy donors. On this clone: Its antigen is still unknown.

Study-level points and caveats: TCR beta sequences reportedly predicted most subjects' HLA-A and HLA-B alleles accurately. Cytomegalovirus status was reportedly diagnosed by the classifier with high sensitivity and specificity. Rarity held for most TCR sequences, but there were some public TCRs that occurred in many donors. The study designated fewer than 200 TCR beta chains cytomegalovirus-associated.

The PCR ran on 60 Vbeta and 13 Jbeta primers. Assay: immunoSEQ multiplex PCR; the TCRdb copy retains only in-frame clones and omits some. In the table there are 90,000 or so clones, nearly 70% of which are singletons. Germline CDR1 and CDR2: MGHDK and SYGVNS. The V segment lost 4 bases and the J segment 5 bases; nucleotides outside the gene matches: 16. The CDR3 spans 17 residues. The chain carries TRBV25-1 and TRBJ1-2, with 7 bases that match TRBD1. The source material was PBMCs. The source is a man in his forties or fifties in good health and CMV-seronegative. In DNA, the CDR3 is TGTGCCAGCAGTGGTCAGGGGGGTTCACCTCCTCAATATGGCTACACCTTC. It encodes CASSGQGGSPPQYGYTF.